The clone carrying this T cell receptor beta chain was picked up one time. In the original analysis: Estimation of nucleated cell counts relied on the amplification of reference gene primers. The method was immunoSEQ multiplex PCR; TCRdb's version includes in-frame clones alone and lacks a portion of them. V, J and clone size reflect that table, while D and trimming were determined from the DNA. The sample consists of roughly 56,000 clones, 65% to 90% of them appearing once. The sample originates from a study of blood T cell repertoires in COVID-19. Study details: Samples representing acute and convalescent COVID-19 were sourced from the United States, Italy and Spain. PBMCs, B-cell-depleted T cells, or T cells provided the cDNA or gDNA that made up the material.

This CDR3 comprises 13 residues. Germline values: CDR1 DFQATT, CDR2 SNEGSKA (reference sequence). V shed 3 bases and J 2 bases; nucleotides not matched to a gene: 4. The source is a human donor in a cohort sampled during active COVID-19. The sequencing sample was made of peripheral blood. The chain has TRBV20-1 and TRBJ2-7, with 7 bases matching TRBD2. The CDR3 region has the DNA TGCAGTGCTAGTACCAGCGGGACCTACGAGCAGTACTTC. Protein sequence: CSASTSGTYEQYF.